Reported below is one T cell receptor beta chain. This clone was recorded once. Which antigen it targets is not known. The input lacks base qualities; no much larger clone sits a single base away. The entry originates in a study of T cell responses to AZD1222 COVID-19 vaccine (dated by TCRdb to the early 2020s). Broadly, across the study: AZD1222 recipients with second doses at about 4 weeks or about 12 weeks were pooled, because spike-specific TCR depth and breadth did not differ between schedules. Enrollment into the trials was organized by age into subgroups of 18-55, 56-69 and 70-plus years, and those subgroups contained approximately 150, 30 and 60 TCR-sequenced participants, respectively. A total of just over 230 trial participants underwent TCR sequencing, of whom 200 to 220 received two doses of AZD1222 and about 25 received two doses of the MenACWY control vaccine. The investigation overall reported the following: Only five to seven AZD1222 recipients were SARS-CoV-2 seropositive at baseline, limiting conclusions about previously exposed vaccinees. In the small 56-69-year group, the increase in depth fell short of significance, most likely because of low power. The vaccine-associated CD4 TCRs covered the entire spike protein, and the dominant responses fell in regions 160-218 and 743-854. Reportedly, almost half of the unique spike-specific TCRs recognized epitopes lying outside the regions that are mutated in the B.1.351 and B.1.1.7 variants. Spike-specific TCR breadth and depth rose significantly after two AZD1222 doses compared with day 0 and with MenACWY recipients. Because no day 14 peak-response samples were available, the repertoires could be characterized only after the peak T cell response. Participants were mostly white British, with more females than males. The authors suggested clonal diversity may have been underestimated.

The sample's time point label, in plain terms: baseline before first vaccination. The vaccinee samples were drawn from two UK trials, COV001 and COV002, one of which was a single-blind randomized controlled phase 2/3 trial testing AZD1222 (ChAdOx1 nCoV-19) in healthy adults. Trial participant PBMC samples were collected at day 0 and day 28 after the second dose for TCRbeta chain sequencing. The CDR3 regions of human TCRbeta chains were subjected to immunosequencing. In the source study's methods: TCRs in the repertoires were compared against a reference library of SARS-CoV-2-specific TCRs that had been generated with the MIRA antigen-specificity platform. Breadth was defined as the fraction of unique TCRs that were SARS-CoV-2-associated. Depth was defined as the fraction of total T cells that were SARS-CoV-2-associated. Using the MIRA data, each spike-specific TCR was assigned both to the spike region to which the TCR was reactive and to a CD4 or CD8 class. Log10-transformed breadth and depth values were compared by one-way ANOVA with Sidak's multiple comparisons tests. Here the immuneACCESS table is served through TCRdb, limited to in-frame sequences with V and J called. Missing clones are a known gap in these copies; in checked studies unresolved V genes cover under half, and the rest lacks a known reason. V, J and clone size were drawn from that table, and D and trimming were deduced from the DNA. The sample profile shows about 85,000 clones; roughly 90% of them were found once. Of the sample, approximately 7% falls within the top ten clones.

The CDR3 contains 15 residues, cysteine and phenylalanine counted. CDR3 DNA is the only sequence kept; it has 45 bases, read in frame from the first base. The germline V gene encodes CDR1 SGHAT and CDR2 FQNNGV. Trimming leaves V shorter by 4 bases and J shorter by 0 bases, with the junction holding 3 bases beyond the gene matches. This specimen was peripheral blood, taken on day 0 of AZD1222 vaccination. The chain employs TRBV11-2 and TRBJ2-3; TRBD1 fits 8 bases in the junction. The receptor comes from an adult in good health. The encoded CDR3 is CASSSRTGSTDTQYF. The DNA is TGTGCCAGCAGCTCCCGGACAGGGAGCACAGATACGCAGTATTTT. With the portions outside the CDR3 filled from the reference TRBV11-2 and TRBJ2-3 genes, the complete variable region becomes EAGVAQSPRYKIIEKRQSVAFWCNPISGHATLYWYQQILGQGPKLLIQFQNNGVVDDSQLPKDRFSAERLKGVDSTLKIQPAKLEDSAVYLCASSSRTGSTDTQYFGPGTRLTVL.